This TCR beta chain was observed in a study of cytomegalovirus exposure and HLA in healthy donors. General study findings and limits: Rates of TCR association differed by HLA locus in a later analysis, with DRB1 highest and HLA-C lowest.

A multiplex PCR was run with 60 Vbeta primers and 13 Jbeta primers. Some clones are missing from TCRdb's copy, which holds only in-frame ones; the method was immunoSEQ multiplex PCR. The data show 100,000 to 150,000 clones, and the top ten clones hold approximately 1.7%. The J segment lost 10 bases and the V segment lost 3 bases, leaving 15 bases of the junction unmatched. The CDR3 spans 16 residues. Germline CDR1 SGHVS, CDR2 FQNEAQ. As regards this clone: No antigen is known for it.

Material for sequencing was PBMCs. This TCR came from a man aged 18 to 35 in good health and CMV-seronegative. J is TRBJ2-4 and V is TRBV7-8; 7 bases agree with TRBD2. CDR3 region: CASSLSRTGGPGIQYF. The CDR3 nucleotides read TGTGCCAGCAGCTTGTCCCGGACGGGAGGCCCCGGGATTCAGTACTTC.